These 16 T cell receptor beta chains were sequenced from one sample in a study of identifying expanded T cells in peripheral blood. Method: immunoSEQ multiplex PCR; TCRdb's copy keeps in-frame clones and lacks some. The repertoire has about 85,000 clones, roughly 91% of them found once; the top ten carry 15% to 20%. Sequencing was performed on blood. The receptor set was obtained from a person aged 18-70 years in good health.

The chain employs TRBV6-5 and TRBJ2-6; D call uncertain. Trimming removed 6 bases at V and 1 base at J, with 4 bases between. The CDR3 is made up of 13 amino acids. Germline CDR1 and CDR2: MNHEY and SVGAGI. The CDR3 spells CASRGSGANVLTF. The CDR3 bases are TGTGCCAGCAGGGGGTCTGGGGCCAACGTCCTGACTTTC.

The chain uses TRBV15 and TRBJ2-2; TRBD1 is a possible D gene (6 bases). V was trimmed by 0 bases and J by 6 bases, leaving 14 bases between them. The CDR3 has 16 residues. Per germline, CDR1 LNHNV and CDR2 YYDKDF (reference sequence). Here the CDR3 reads CATSRDQDRLAGELFF. CDR3 bases: TGTGCCACCAGCAGAGATCAGGACAGATTGGCCGGGGAGCTGTTTTTT.

The rearrangement joins TRBV18 to TRBJ2-5; 7 positions match TRBD2. Germline assignment: CDR1 KGHSH and CDR2 LQKENI. CDR3 size: 14 residues. Unmatched junction bases numbered 3, after V lost 3 bases and J lost 2 bases. CDR3: CASSPGRVQETQYF. The CDR3 coding sequence is TGTGCCAGCTCACCGGGGAGGGTTCAAGAGACCCAGTACTTC.

Only one count was recorded for this clone. The chain couples TRBV9 to TRBJ1-2; 9 bases are a match to TRBD1. This CDR3 spans 14 amino acids. J was trimmed by 7 bases and V by 3 bases; bases with no gene match: 7. CDR1 is SGDLS and CDR2 is YYNGEE in the germline V gene. The CDR3 region is CASSDAQGAGGYTF. DNA of the CDR3: TGTGCCAGCAGCGACGCACAGGGGGCGGGTGGCTACACCTTC. The full variable domain, in which reference TRBV9 and TRBJ1-2 provide the parts outside the CDR3, is DSGVTQTPKHLITATGQRVTLRCSPRSGDLSVYWYQQSLDQGLQFLIQYYNGEERAKGNILERFSAQQFPDLHSELNLSSLELGDSALYFCASSDAQGAGGYTFGSGTRLTVV.

The rearrangement joins TRBV5-6 to TRBJ1-2; no reliable D call. This CDR3 has 13 residues. Trimming cost V 3 bases and J 0 bases, with 6 bases left between them. The germline V gene has CDR1 SGHDT and CDR2 YYEEEE. The CDR3 reads CASSSGPNYGYTF. The CDR3 DNA reads as TGTGCCAGCAGCTCCGGACCTAACTATGGCTACACCTTC. Full variable domain (missing parts from reference TRBV5-6 and TRBJ1-2): DAGVTQSPTHLIKTRGQQVTLRCSPKSGHDTVSWYQQALGQGPQFIFQYYEEEERQRGNFPDRFSGHQFPNYSSELNVNALLLGDSALYLCASSSGPNYGYTFGSGTRLTVV.

The rearrangement uses TRBV2 and TRBJ2-1; 9 bases map to TRBD2. CDR3 length: 17 residues. With V trimmed by 3 bases and J by 7 bases, 13 bases remained unmatched. Per germline, CDR1 SNHLY and CDR2 FYNNEI. The CDR3 reads CASSDDVAGGPRNEQFF. CDR3 nucleotides: TGTGCCAGCAGTGATGATGTGGCGGGGGGGCCACGGAATGAGCAGTTCTTC. The variable domain in full, with the rest retrieved from reference TRBV2 and TRBJ2-1, is EPEVTQTPSHQVTQMGQEVILRCVPISNHLYFYWYRQILGQKVEFLVSFYNNEISEKSEIFDDQFSVERPDGSNFTLKIRSTKLEDSAMYFCASSDDVAGGPRNEQFFGPGTRLTVL.

This sequence joins TRBV10-1 and TRBJ2-1; 9 nucleotides agree with TRBD2. V trimming: 3 bases; J trimming: 5 bases; junction bases outside the gene matches: 20. The CDR3 totals 20 residues. Germline V CDR1 and CDR2: WNHNN, SYGVQD (reference sequence). The CDR3 is CASSEILGLAGRPLDNEQFF. As DNA, the CDR3 is TGCGCCAGCAGTGAAATCCTTGGGCTAGCGGGGAGGCCTCTCGACAATGAGCAGTTCTTC.

This CDR3 reads CASSLLDSNQPQHF. The CDR3 DNA follows: TGTGCCAGCAGCTTGTTAGATAGCAATCAGCCCCAGCATTTT. V usage is TRBV5-6 and J usage is TRBJ1-5; no reliable D call. Per germline, CDR1 SGHDT and CDR2 YYEEEE. The CDR3 has 14 residues. The V end was cut by 1 base, the J end by 0 bases, with 5 bases between.

CDR3 sequence: CATPSGESSGANVLTF. DNA of the CDR3: TGTGCCACCCCTTCAGGGGAGAGCTCTGGGGCCAACGTCCTGACTTTC. The chain recombines TRBV21-1 with TRBJ2-6; TRBD1 reflects the table's D call only, with no check against the DNA. TRBV21-1 is labeled a pseudogene. The CDR3 has 16 amino acids.

This clone was counted a single time. This chain connects TRBV11-2 to TRBJ2-3; tentatively, D is TRBD2 (6 bases). Per germline, CDR1 SGHAT and CDR2 FQNNGV. The V end was cut by 7 bases, the J end by 1 base, with 15 bases between. This CDR3 region has 15 residues. CDR3: CASNRLVTGTDTQYF. Here the CDR3 DNA reads TGTGCCAGCAATAGACTAGTGACGGGCACAGATACGCAGTATTTT.

This sequence joins TRBV2 and TRBJ2-1; either TRBD1 or TRBD2 may fit D (5 bases each). Germline V lookup: CDR1 SNHLY, CDR2 FYNNEI. The CDR3 totals 13 residues. V was trimmed by 5 bases and J by 2 bases, leaving 7 bases between them. This CDR3 is CASSLGAYNEQFF. As DNA, the CDR3 is TGTGCCAGCAGTTTGGGGGCCTACAATGAGCAGTTCTTC.

The V call is TRBV19, the J call TRBJ1-4; 9 bases agree with TRBD1. The CDR3 runs 15 residues. V lost 9 bases and J lost 8; bases outside the gene matches: 13. Germline V lookup: CDR1 LNHDA, CDR2 SQIVND (reference sequence). CDR3 residues: CASRRVDRGEEKLFF. The CDR3 nucleotides are TGTGCCAGCCGGAGGGTGGACAGGGGAGAGGAAAAACTGTTTTTT.

This chain links TRBV5-4 with TRBJ1-5, with a possible D match to TRBD1 (5 bases). There are 14 residues in the CDR3. Germline lookup yields CDR1 SGHNT and CDR2 YYREEE (reference sequence). The V and J ends lost 0 bases and 1 base respectively, with 5 bases between them. The CDR3 loop is CASSLEGSNQPQHF. CDR3 sequence (DNA): TGTGCCAGCAGCTTGGAGGGGAGCAATCAGCCCCAGCATTTT. Supplemented by reference TRBV5-4 and TRBJ1-5, the full variable domain reads ETGVTQSPTHLIKTRGQQVTLRCSSQSGHNTVSWYQQALGQGPQFIFQYYREEENGRGNFPPRFSGLQFPNYSSELNVNALELDDSALYLCASSLEGSNQPQHFGDGTRLSIL.

The chain recombines TRBV30 with TRBJ1-2; perhaps TRBD1 as D (5 bases). CDR3 length: 17 amino acids. V was clipped by 3 bases and J by 0 bases, with 20 bases between them. Germline assignment: CDR1 GTSNPN and CDR2 SVGIG (reference sequence). CDR3 amino acids: CAWSPLVGREANYGYTF. CDR3 DNA sequence: TGTGCCTGGAGCCCACTGGTAGGCAGGGAAGCTAACTATGGCTACACCTTC.

This chain joins TRBV9 and TRBJ2-7; weak D call: TRBD2 (6 bases). The CDR3 runs 16 residues. Trimming took 2 bases from V and 5 from J, leaving 20 bases between them. Looked up from germline, CDR1 is SGDLS and CDR2 is YYNGEE. The CDR3 spells CASSVGGLWGTDEQYF. The CDR3 nucleotides read TGTGCCAGCAGCGTTGGCGGACTATGGGGAACGGACGAGCAGTACTTC.

The chain couples TRBV5-4 to TRBJ2-1; D uncertain. Germline V gene sequence: CDR1 SGHNT, CDR2 YYREEE (reference sequence). With 2 bases removed from V and 12 bases from J, the gap between germline ends came to 9 bases. This CDR3 spans 11 amino acids. This chain's CDR3 is CASSFNELQFF. CDR3 bases: TGTGCCAGCAGCTTTAACGAATTGCAGTTCTTC.